Sequencing of this TCR beta chain was carried out in a study of OX40 agonist ivuxolimab in advanced cancers. Overall study: Hepatocellular carcinoma, melanoma, renal cell or head and neck cancer occurred in dose-escalation patients.

The study sampled blood at baseline, cycle 4 day 1, and cycle 7 day 1. Study-wide results and caveats: Some patients without response likewise showed low normalized clonal expansion. Both CD4+ and CD8+ T cell populations in blood had undergone clonal expansion by week 6 at 0.1 to 3.0 mg/kg.

As concerns this clone: The antigen is not known.

V lost 6 bases to trimming and J lost 8 bases, with 20 bases between them. From germline, CDR1 is ENHRY and CDR2 SYGVKD. The CDR3 extends over 15 amino acids. Profiling relied on immunoSEQ multiplex PCR, and the TCRdb table lists in-frame clones only, not all of them. The table shows 35,000 to 40,000 clones, with about 80% occurring only once. This chain connects TRBV10-3 to TRBJ2-1, with D uncertain. This clonotype was obtained from an adult with an advanced solid tumor such as melanoma, head and neck, liver or kidney cancer. The sequences come from CD4+ or CD8+ T cells sorted from blood, collected in a trial of the OX40 agonist ivuxolimab. As DNA, the CDR3 is TGTGCCATCAGGGCGTCTTATGTCGTTTACGATGAGCAGTTCTTC. Protein: CAIRASYVVYDEQFF.